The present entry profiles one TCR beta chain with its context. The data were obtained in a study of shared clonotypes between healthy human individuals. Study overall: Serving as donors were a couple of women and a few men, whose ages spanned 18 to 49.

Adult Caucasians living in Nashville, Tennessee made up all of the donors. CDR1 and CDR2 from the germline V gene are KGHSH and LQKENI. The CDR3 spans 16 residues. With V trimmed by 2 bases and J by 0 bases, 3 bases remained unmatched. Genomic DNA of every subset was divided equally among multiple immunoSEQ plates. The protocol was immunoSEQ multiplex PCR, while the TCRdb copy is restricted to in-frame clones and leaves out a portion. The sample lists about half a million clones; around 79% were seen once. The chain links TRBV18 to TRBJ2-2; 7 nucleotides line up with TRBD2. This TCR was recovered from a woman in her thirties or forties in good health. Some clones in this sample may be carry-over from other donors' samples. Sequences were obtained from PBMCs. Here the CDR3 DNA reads TGTGCCAGCTCACCATTGACTAGCTCGAACACCGGGGAGCTGTTTTTT. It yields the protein CASSPLTSSNTGELFF.